This TCR beta chain was captured by sequencing in a study of cytomegalovirus exposure and HLA in healthy donors (dated by TCRdb to about 2017). Background on the whole study: An earlier analysis of several hundred of the donors reported about 290 Gb of sequence data and some 120 million unique TCR beta sequences from about 180 million T cells. Approximately 300 gigabases of sequencing data and some 85 million unique TCR sequences were included in an early release covering about 600 HLA-typed donors. Among the roughly 390 genotyped donors, around 81% belonged to the genetic ancestry cluster associated with self-reported Caucasian donors. The aim of the study was to test whether cataloging public T cell receptors could identify signatures of past pathogen exposure. The study profiled the T cell repertoires of 550 to 700 subjects by immunosequencing and related them to cytomegalovirus serostatus. A separate validation cohort of 100 to 150 different subjects was used in addition to the roughly 670-subject first cohort. The study combined high-throughput TCR immunosequencing, statistical association of individual TCRs with disease status, and machine learning to predict cytomegalovirus infection status. A later analysis re-analyzed previously published TCR beta repertoires from roughly 600 donors and added high-resolution HLA genotyping to study TCR occurrence patterns. Rather than drawing on any new phenotypic data, the later analysis identified candidate immune exposures from TCR beta sequences and the way those sequences occurred across donors. To decide whether each TCR beta V gene segment behaved as functional or pseudogenic, an earlier analysis of some 540 of the donors relied on high-throughput TCR beta sequencing. Donor age, sex, ethnicity and CMV serostatus were compiled together with the repertoire data. In a later genetic analysis, genome-wide SNP genotypes for about 55% of the roughly 670 donors were used, and that subset was treated as a discovery cohort. Every discovery cohort repertoire had been produced on one sequencing platform. HLA typing covered class I and class II loci at four-digit resolution. The number of typed donors differed by locus: about 620-630 for A, B, C, DRB1 and DQB1; approximately 530 for DQA1; 606 for DPA1; and some 450 for DPB1. Because of strong linkage in the cohort, five DR-DQ haplotypes were treated as single units for association and clustering. Among 350 to 400 genotyped donors of the cohort, an average of 235,054 unique TCR beta nucleotide sequences were sequenced per donor, roughly a sixth of them non-productive.

As encoded in the germline V gene, CDR1 is SQVTM while CDR2 is ANQGSEA. V and J lose 6 bases and 5 bases, and a span of 16 bases separates them. The CDR3 numbers 13 residues from cysteine through phenylalanine. The only DNA kept is the CDR3, 39 bases in frame from the first base. The paper's findings and limits, for the study overall: The classifier was reported to diagnose cytomegalovirus status with high specificity and sensitivity in both the original cohort and the validation cohort. A group of highly shared sequence variants was considered likely to be a technical artifact of the sequencing pipeline. It was suggested by the authors that the approach could potentially be generalized to other disease states and immunological phenotypes. HLA typing was unavailable for some donors at each locus, so association tests used only the typed subset. CMV serostatus was the only immune exposure information available for the cohort. A further reported finding was that TCR beta sequences accurately predicted the HLA-A and HLA-B alleles for most subjects in the first cohort. While some public TCRs were present in many individuals, most TCR sequences turned up only very rarely across donors. A later analysis found that TCR association rates varied across HLA loci, with DRB1 alleles showing the most associated TCRs and HLA-C alleles the fewest. Sequencing depth was assumed to be roughly uniform across donors in the presence/absence analyses, though that assumption may not hold. An association between a missense DCLRE1C variant and V-gene and J-gene trimming of TCR beta chains was found in a later genetic analysis and replicated in an independent cohort. In a later genetic analysis, fewer N-insertions in productive TCRs were reported among donors in an Asian-associated ancestry cluster than the roughly 700-donor mean. In vitro tests confirmed that a few of the cytomegalovirus-associated TCR beta chains recognize cytomegalovirus antigens. In a later analysis, HLA-associated TCR beta chains showed more clonal expansion and lower generation probabilities than non-associated chains that were equally common. Approximately 18 rarely observed V segments, including chromosome 9 orphons, were excluded from the earlier analysis of about 500 of the donors because counts were too low. The study gave a list of 150 to 200 TCR beta chains associated with cytomegalovirus. A later analysis associated about 17,000 TCR beta sequences with specific HLA alleles at a false discovery rate of 0.05. Because the 87-base-pair reads could not distinguish some IMGT-functional V segments, including TRBV6-2 and TRBV6-3, those segments were excluded. When HLA alleles, especially DR and DQ, strongly co-occurred, TCR associations were difficult to assign to individual alleles. Several of the top co-occurrence clusters appeared to be linked to parvovirus B19, influenza, CMV and Epstein-Barr virus, according to a later analysis. Linkage disequilibrium might explain the correlated functional status among segregating V segments, but an unknown experimental factor could not be excluded. Only TCR beta chains were sequenced in this cohort, and the absence of alpha or paired-chain data limited detectable features. Broadly in line with IMGT annotations, most TCR beta V segments showed up in productive rearrangements about 87% or about 30% of the time in an earlier analysis of around 550 of the donors. Most CMV-associated TCR beta chains appeared to be HLA-restricted in a later analysis, and the HLA associations seemed to be driven largely by CMV exposure.

Library preparation employed the immunoSEQ multiplex PCR assay. The multiplex PCR relied on a mix of 60 forward primers for TCR Vbeta segments and 13 reverse primers for TCR Jbeta segments. The CDR3 region of rearranged TCR beta genes was amplified from genomic DNA with a multiplex PCR assay. On the Illumina HiSeq System, the amplified TCR beta libraries were sequenced as 87-base-pair reads. The original methods were these. Across the 700 or so repertoires, a later analysis counted approximately 75 million unique TCR beta chains, roughly 11 million of which were shared by at least two donors. Raw reads were error-corrected and collapsed into unique sequences with a nearest-neighbor algorithm that merged closely related sequences to remove PCR and sequencing errors. Alignment of CDR3 sequences to IMGT reference sequences was used to assign V, D and J gene segments. For a sequence to be retained, at least a six-nucleotide match to both a V gene segment and a J gene segment was required. Rearrangements were called productive when the CDR3 lacked stop codons and stayed in frame with V and J; all others were non-productive. Following IMGT convention, CDR3 was defined as the stretch from the second conserved V-encoded cysteine up to the conserved J-encoded phenylalanine. The earlier analysis of about 640 of the donors excluded any sequence lacking an unambiguous match to a single V gene segment. An earlier analysis of 587 of the donors called V segments functional above 56.7% productive rearrangements and segregating when the between-donor standard deviation exceeded 5%. To diagnose cytomegalovirus status from the catalog of TCR beta chain sequences, a statistical classification framework was built. A later analysis assigned V and J genes by comparing TCR nucleotide sequences with IMGT/GENE-DB human TR gene sequences. In a later analysis, CDR3 sequences and most-parsimonious VDJ recombination scenarios were assigned using the TCRdist pipeline. A later analysis defined each TCR beta chain by its CDR3 amino acid sequence plus V-gene family, and excluded reads lacking a unique V-gene family. In a later analysis, 500 to 650 highly shared, low-generation-probability nucleotide sequences were removed to address suspected cross-contamination and a sequencing artifact. A later analysis calculated a clonal expansion index for each public chain from normalized within-repertoire ranks of inferred template counts. In a later analysis, generation probabilities were computed with a VDJ recombination model fitted to out-of-frame rearrangements, and the resulting probabilities were checked against IGoR. Hypergeometric tests were used in a later analysis to score TCR-TCR, TCR-HLA and TCR-CMV co-occurrence, with a repertoire-size bias correction applied to the TCR pairs. To estimate false discovery rates, a later analysis permuted the HLA or CMV assignments 20 times. A later analysis grouped co-occurring TCRs with DBSCAN, adding TCRdist sequence similarity when clustering within HLA-allele-positive subsets. For co-occurrence clustering, repertoires with fewer than 30,000 or more than 120,000 public chains were excluded, along with 4 to 6 repertoires with anomalous nucleotide sharing. Drawn from immuneACCESS, this table holds only the in-frame rearrangements with V and J called that TCRdb kept. Clones are partly lost; checked studies trace under half to an unresolved V gene and leave the rest unexplained. V, J and clone size are taken as reported in that table, and D and trimming were inferred from the DNA itself. The sample includes roughly 150,000 clones, with roughly 80% observed a single time. The top ten hold 3.5% to 4.5% of the sample.

Regarding this clone: Its antigen is still unknown. No base qualities exist here, and no much larger clone lies one base off it.

The cohort consisted of 666 healthy bone marrow donors. Cohort members were all nominally healthy when sampled, although unrecorded immune exposures were likely present. The donor was CMV seropositive and was included in the group of 270 or so seropositive cohort members. Each donor provided a peripheral blood sample, and peripheral blood mononuclear cells were used for TCR beta sequencing. Genomic DNA extraction from the blood cell samples was performed with the Qiagen DNeasy Blood Extraction Kit. In this chain, TRBV29-1 is recombined with TRBJ1-1; 6 matching bases give a weak D call of TRBD1. Material: PBMCs. The clonotype was recovered from a woman aged 40 to 55 in good health and CMV-seropositive. The encoded CDR3 is CSVPTGRGTEAFF. The bases are TGCAGCGTACCTACAGGGAGAGGAACTGAAGCTTTCTTT. The full variable domain, completed from the reference TRBV29-1 and TRBJ1-1 proteins outside the CDR3, reads SAVISQKPSRDICQRGTSLTIQCQVDSQVTMMFWYRQQPGQSLTLIATANQGSEATYESGFVIDKFPISRPNLTFSTLTVSNMSPEDSSIYLCSVPTGRGTEAFFGQGTRLTVV.